This is a list of T cell receptor beta chains from one sample in a study of control samples from healthy donors and cancer patients. Sequenced by immunoSEQ multiplex PCR; TCRdb stores in-frame clones only, minus some. The table lists about 120,000 clones, 80% to 90% of them singletons. The source material was blood. The receptors were sampled from a man aged 45-65 years in good health. CDR3s leave out the opening cysteine and the closing phenylalanine or tryptophan.

J: TRBJ2-7; V: TRBV27; CDR3: ASRPVGVNYEQY
J: TRBJ2-3; V: TRBV2; CDR3: ASTGGQGAVGTQY
J: TRBJ1-2; V: TRBV19; CDR3: ASSITKGANYGYT
J: TRBJ1-1; V: TRBV24-1; CDR3: ATSDPGQGDTEAF
J: TRBJ2-2; V: TRBV19; CDR3: ASSDYTLLTLNTGELF
J: TRBJ1-4; V: TRBV19; CDR3: ASSIGGKTEKLF
J: TRBJ1-1; V: TRBV3-1/TRBV3-2; CDR3: ASSQGGGGYTEAF
J: TRBJ1-1; V: TRBV19; CDR3: ASSIGVTGGTEAF
J: TRBJ2-1; V: TRBV7-8; CDR3: ASSRGGSSYNEQF
J: TRBJ2-3; V: TRBV27; CDR3: ASSLDGSGRGGITDTQY
J: TRBJ1-4; V: TRBV18; CDR3: ASSGTASSGKLF
J: TRBJ1-1; V: TRBV2; CDR3: ASSGQLADAEAF
J: TRBJ2-1; V: TRBV24-1; CDR3: ATSDFGQGSGNEQF
J: TRBJ2-1; V: TRBV6-5; CDR3: ASSYVWGSKNEQF
J: TRBJ1-4; V: TRBV29-1; CDR3: SPLGIQATNEKLF
J: TRBJ2-5; V: TRBV9; CDR3: ASSVGPRTIETQY
J: TRBJ1-2; V: TRBV4-1; CDR3: ASSQDPAGNGYT
J: TRBJ1-2; V: TRBV25-1; CDR3: AGRDGYT
J: TRBJ2-7; V: TRBV30; CDR3: AWSRGDRVTEQY
J: TRBJ2-5; V: TRBV10-3; CDR3: AISEGRDGETQY
J: TRBJ2-6; V: TRBV9; CDR3: ASSVHPGANVLT
J: TRBJ2-7; V: TRBV5-4; CDR3: ASSFKGTYEQY
J: TRBJ1-2; V: TRBV6-6; CDR3: ASSLAGSTLAGYT
J: TRBJ1-2; V: TRBV19; CDR3: ASSKSGTDVYGYT